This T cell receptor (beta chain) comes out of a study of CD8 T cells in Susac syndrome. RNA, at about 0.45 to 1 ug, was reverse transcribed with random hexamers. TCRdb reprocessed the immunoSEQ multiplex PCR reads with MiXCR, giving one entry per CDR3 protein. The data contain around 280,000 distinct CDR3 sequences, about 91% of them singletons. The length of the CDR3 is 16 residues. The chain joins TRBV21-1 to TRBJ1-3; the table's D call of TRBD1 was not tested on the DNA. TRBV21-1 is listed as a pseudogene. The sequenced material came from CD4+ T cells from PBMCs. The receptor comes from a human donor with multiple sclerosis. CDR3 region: CASGVNGGRSGNTIYF. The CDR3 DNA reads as TGTGCCAGCGGCGTCAATGGGGGCCGCTCTGGAAACACCATATATTTT.